This passage covers 22 T cell receptor beta chains from one sample sequenced in a study of T cell responses to AZD1222 COVID-19 vaccine. Sequencing was performed with immunoSEQ multiplex PCR; in TCRdb, only in-frame clones are kept and a portion is missing. The sample includes tens of thousands of clones, around 84% of them seen just once. Sample: peripheral blood, taken on day 0 of AZD1222 vaccination. These receptor sequences come from an adult in good health.

The CDR3 coding sequence is TGTGCCAGTAGTATAGATCCCAGAGAAGAGACCCAGTACTTC. Translating gives CASSIDPREETQYF. The chain uses TRBV19 and TRBJ2-5; unclear D gene. V shed 0 bases and J shed 3 bases, with 8 bases lying between them. Germline CDR1 is LNHDA and CDR2 is SQIVND (reference sequence). This CDR3 region has 14 residues.

V is TRBV7-2 and J is TRBJ1-6; D is ambiguous. CDR3 length: 17 residues. Germline V CDR1 and CDR2: SGHTA, FQGNSA. V was clipped by 5 bases and J by 7 bases, with 21 bases between them. The CDR3 sequence is CASSPRPGPGANSPLHF. In DNA form, the CDR3 reads TGTGCCAGCAGCCCCAGACCGGGTCCCGGTGCCAATTCACCCCTCCACTTT.

This clone was detected a few times. CDR3 residues: CASSYVGGSTNYGYTF. In nucleotides, the CDR3 is TGTGCCAGCAGTTACGTCGGGGGGAGTACTAACTATGGCTACACCTTC. The J gene is TRBJ1-2, the V gene TRBV6-2 or TRBV6-3, with a possible D match to TRBD1 (5 bases). The CDR3 covers 16 residues. Per the germline V gene, CDR1 is MNHEY and CDR2 is SVGEGT. Trimming stripped 2 bases from V and 0 bases from J, with 13 bases between.

The chain combines TRBV19 with TRBJ2-1, with D possibly matching TRBD2 (6 bases). This CDR3 spans 14 amino acids. V was trimmed by 6 bases and J by 7 bases, leaving 16 bases between them. The V gene's germline CDR1 is LNHDA and CDR2 SQIVND (reference sequence). This CDR3 is CASSPGTSFNEQFF. In DNA form, the CDR3 reads TGTGCCAGTAGCCCCGGGACTTCCTTTAATGAGCAGTTCTTC.

CDR3 sequence reads: CASSQIARGSYGYTF. Written as DNA, the CDR3 is TGCGCCAGCAGCCAAATAGCGAGGGGAAGCTATGGCTACACCTTC. The chain combines TRBV4-3 with TRBJ1-2, with a tentative D call TRBD1 (5 bases). There are 15 residues in the CDR3. The germline V and J ends were trimmed by 2 bases and 4 bases, with 14 bases remaining between them. CDR1 is LGHNA, CDR2 YSLEER, per germline.

This clone was observed at least ten times. This rearrangement joins TRBV24-1 to TRBJ1-1; D is unresolved. The CDR3 runs to 12 residues. Germline V gene lookup returns CDR1 KGHDR and CDR2 SFDVKD. The V gene lost 7 bases and the J gene lost 7 bases, with 12 bases spanning the gap. The CDR3 loop reads CATSLKHGEAFF. CDR3 coding DNA: TGTGCCACCAGCCTCAAACACGGTGAAGCTTTCTTT.

The V and J genes are TRBV7-6 and TRBJ1-2, with a weak D call TRBD1 (5 bases). Trimming pared 5 bases from V and 1 base from J, leaving 14 bases between. The CDR3 is made up of 15 amino acids. In germline, CDR1 is SGHVS, CDR2 FNYEAQ. CDR3 DNA sequence: TGTGCCAGCAGCCCCCAAGGGACGGATAACTATGGCTACACCTTC. Encoded protein: CASSPQGTDNYGYTF.

The rearrangement links TRBV30 to TRBJ1-1; D possibly corresponds to TRBD1 (6 bases). Trimming stripped 1 base from V and 4 bases from J, with 13 bases between. Germline CDR1 GTSNPN, CDR2 SVGIG (reference sequence). The CDR3 runs 14 residues. The CDR3 spells CAWSGAGVITEAFF. DNA for the CDR3: TGTGCCTGGAGTGGGGCAGGGGTGATCACTGAAGCTTTCTTT. Full variable domain (remainder filled in from reference TRBV30 and TRBJ1-1): SQTIHQWPATLVQPVGSPLSLECTVEGTSNPNLYWYRQAAGRGLQLLFYSVGIGQISSEVPQNLSASRPQDRQFILSSKKLLLSDSGFYLCAWSGAGVITEAFFGQGTRLTVV.

Here the CDR3 DNA reads TGTGCCAGTAGTATAGTCCCGGACCCCGAGGGAAAACTGTTTTTT. Its translation is CASSIVPDPEGKLFF. The V gene is TRBV19, the J gene TRBJ1-4; no clear D. The CDR3 totals 15 residues. Germline CDR1 is LNHDA and CDR2 is SQIVND (reference sequence). Trimming removed 1 base from V and 10 bases from J, with 16 bases in between. Full variable domain (outside the CDR3, taken from reference TRBV19 and TRBJ1-4): DGGITQSPKYLFRKEGQNVTLSCEQNLNHDAMYWYRQDPGQGLRLIYYSQIVNDFQKGDIAEGYSVSREKKESFPLTVTSAQKNPTAFYLCASSIVPDPEGKLFFGSGTQLSVL.

This clone is medium-sized by share. One end of the junction fails to match germline, which may point to a read error. Distinct nucleotide sequences in the sample also encode this CDR3. In DNA form, the CDR3 reads TGTGCCAGCAGTTTAGGAACAGACACGCAGTATTTT. The encoded protein is CASSLGTDTQYF. The chain has TRBV12-3 or TRBV12-4 and TRBJ2-3; D gene unclear. CDR3 length: 12 amino acids.

This chain connects TRBV7-2 to TRBJ1-1; perhaps TRBD1 as D (6 bases). From germline, CDR1 is SGHTA and CDR2 FQGNSA. Trimming removed 5 bases at V and 1 base at J, with 11 bases between. This CDR3 has 14 amino acids. CDR3 DNA sequence: TGTGCCAGCAGCCCTCAGGGGAGGAACACTGAAGCTTTCTTT. This gives the protein CASSPQGRNTEAFF.

CDR3 coding DNA: TGTGCCATCAGGGGACAGGGGAGCTCTGGGGCCAACGTCCTGACTTTC. It yields the protein CAIRGQGSSGANVLTF. V usage is TRBV10-3 and J usage is TRBJ2-6; 10 nucleotides line up with TRBD1. Trimming at V came to 6 bases and at J to 0 bases, leaving 2 bases not matched to a gene. The germline V gene encodes CDR1 ENHRY and CDR2 SYGVKD. The CDR3 totals 16 residues.

The count of this clone is one. The rearrangement joins TRBV28 to TRBJ1-5, with D possibly matching TRBD1 (5 bases). V lost 6 bases, J lost 1 base, and 13 bases lay in between. The CDR3 is 15 amino acids. Germline loops: CDR1 MDHEN, CDR2 SYDVKM. The CDR3 region has the DNA TGTGCCAGCAGATGGGGGGGGGTGAGCAATCAGCCCCAGCATTTT. As protein: CASRWGGVSNQPQHF.

The rearrangement links TRBV2 to TRBJ1-3, with D unresolved. V shed 4 bases and J shed 0 bases, with 10 bases lying between them. The germline gives CDR1 SNHLY, CDR2 FYNNEI. The CDR3 sequence is 15 residues long. In DNA, the CDR3 is TGTGCCAGCAGTGTCGAAGGAAGCTCTGGAAACACCATATATTTT. The encoded protein is CASSVEGSSGNTIYF.

To note about this clone: The junction departs from germline at one end; a sequencing error may be responsible. The chain links TRBV7-7 to TRBJ2-7, with D perhaps matching TRBD2 (6 bases). CDR3 length: 13 amino acids. Germline-derived CDR1 and CDR2 are SSHAT and FNYEAQ (reference sequence). This chain's CDR3 is CASSVGTDYEQYF. In DNA, the CDR3 is TGTGCTAGCAGCGTCGGGACTGATTACGAGCAGTACTTC.

J is TRBJ2-3 and V is TRBV7-3; no reliable D call. The germline gives CDR1 SGHTA, CDR2 FQGTGA. This CDR3 spans 13 amino acids. V was cut by 1 base and J by 3 bases, with 5 bases left in between. Here the CDR3 reads CASSLMTTDTQYF. CDR3 DNA sequence: TGTGCCAGCAGCTTAATGACTACAGATACGCAGTATTTT.

The rearrangement uses TRBV24-1 and TRBJ1-2; no firm D call. Germline V gives CDR1 KGHDR, CDR2 SFDVKD. Trimming took off 5 bases at V and 3 bases at J, with 12 bases between the two ends. This CDR3 has 14 residues. In nucleotides, the CDR3 is TGTGCCACCAGTGTTGAGGGTAGAGACTATGGCTACACCTTC. It encodes CATSVEGRDYGYTF.

This clone has a count of ten or more. This chain links TRBV9 with TRBJ1-5; D is possibly TRBD1 (5 bases). CDR1 is SGDLS, CDR2 YYNGEE, per germline. The germline V and J ends were trimmed by 2 bases and 7 bases, with 13 bases remaining between them. CDR3 length: 14 residues. The CDR3 region is CASSVGGMGQPQHF. In DNA, the CDR3 is TGTGCCAGCAGCGTCGGGGGTATGGGGCAGCCCCAGCATTTT.

This sequence joins TRBV7-2 and TRBJ2-7; TRBD2 is a possible D gene (6 bases). The germline CDR1 and CDR2 sequences are SGHTA and FQGNSA. With 6 bases removed from V and 5 bases from J, the gap between germline ends came to 17 bases. This CDR3 is built from 14 residues. CDR3 region: CASSIPGRGNEQYF. The CDR3 DNA sequence: TGTGCCAGCAGTATACCAGGGCGCGGGAACGAGCAGTACTTC.

V usage is TRBV14 and J usage is TRBJ2-5; D is perhaps TRBD1 or TRBD2 (7 bases each). CDR1 is SGHDN and CDR2 is FVKESK in the germline V gene. CDR3 size: 18 residues. The V and J ends lost 4 bases and 5 bases respectively, with 26 bases between them. The CDR3 nucleotides read TGTGCCAGCAGCCCGCCCAACCGGGAGGTAGCGGACAGGGAGACCCAGTACTTC. This codes for CASSPPNREVADRETQYF.

The chain carries TRBV7-2 and TRBJ1-5; TRBD1 might be the D (6 bases). V was trimmed by 5 bases and J by 11 bases, leaving 10 bases between them. In germline, CDR1 is SGHTA, CDR2 FQGNSA. The CDR3 loop spans 11 amino acids. CDR3 nucleotide sequence: TGTGCCAGCAGCGCCCAGGGGACCCAGCATTTT. Translation gives CASSAQGTQHF.

This rearrangement joins TRBV5-4 to TRBJ2-4; D is uncertain. The CDR3 contains 17 residues. The germline gives CDR1 SGHNT, CDR2 YYREEE (reference sequence). Trimming left V 0 bases short and J 0 bases short, with 13 bases between. CDR3 protein: CASSLGQTSRAKNIQYF. CDR3 coding DNA: TGTGCCAGCAGCTTGGGGCAGACCTCTAGAGCCAAAAACATTCAGTACTTC. Full variable domain (remainder filled in from reference TRBV5-4 and TRBJ2-4): ETGVTQSPTHLIKTRGQQVTLRCSSQSGHNTVSWYQQALGQGPQFIFQYYREEENGRGNFPPRFSGLQFPNYSSELNVNALELDDSALYLCASSLGQTSRAKNIQYFGAGTRLSVL.